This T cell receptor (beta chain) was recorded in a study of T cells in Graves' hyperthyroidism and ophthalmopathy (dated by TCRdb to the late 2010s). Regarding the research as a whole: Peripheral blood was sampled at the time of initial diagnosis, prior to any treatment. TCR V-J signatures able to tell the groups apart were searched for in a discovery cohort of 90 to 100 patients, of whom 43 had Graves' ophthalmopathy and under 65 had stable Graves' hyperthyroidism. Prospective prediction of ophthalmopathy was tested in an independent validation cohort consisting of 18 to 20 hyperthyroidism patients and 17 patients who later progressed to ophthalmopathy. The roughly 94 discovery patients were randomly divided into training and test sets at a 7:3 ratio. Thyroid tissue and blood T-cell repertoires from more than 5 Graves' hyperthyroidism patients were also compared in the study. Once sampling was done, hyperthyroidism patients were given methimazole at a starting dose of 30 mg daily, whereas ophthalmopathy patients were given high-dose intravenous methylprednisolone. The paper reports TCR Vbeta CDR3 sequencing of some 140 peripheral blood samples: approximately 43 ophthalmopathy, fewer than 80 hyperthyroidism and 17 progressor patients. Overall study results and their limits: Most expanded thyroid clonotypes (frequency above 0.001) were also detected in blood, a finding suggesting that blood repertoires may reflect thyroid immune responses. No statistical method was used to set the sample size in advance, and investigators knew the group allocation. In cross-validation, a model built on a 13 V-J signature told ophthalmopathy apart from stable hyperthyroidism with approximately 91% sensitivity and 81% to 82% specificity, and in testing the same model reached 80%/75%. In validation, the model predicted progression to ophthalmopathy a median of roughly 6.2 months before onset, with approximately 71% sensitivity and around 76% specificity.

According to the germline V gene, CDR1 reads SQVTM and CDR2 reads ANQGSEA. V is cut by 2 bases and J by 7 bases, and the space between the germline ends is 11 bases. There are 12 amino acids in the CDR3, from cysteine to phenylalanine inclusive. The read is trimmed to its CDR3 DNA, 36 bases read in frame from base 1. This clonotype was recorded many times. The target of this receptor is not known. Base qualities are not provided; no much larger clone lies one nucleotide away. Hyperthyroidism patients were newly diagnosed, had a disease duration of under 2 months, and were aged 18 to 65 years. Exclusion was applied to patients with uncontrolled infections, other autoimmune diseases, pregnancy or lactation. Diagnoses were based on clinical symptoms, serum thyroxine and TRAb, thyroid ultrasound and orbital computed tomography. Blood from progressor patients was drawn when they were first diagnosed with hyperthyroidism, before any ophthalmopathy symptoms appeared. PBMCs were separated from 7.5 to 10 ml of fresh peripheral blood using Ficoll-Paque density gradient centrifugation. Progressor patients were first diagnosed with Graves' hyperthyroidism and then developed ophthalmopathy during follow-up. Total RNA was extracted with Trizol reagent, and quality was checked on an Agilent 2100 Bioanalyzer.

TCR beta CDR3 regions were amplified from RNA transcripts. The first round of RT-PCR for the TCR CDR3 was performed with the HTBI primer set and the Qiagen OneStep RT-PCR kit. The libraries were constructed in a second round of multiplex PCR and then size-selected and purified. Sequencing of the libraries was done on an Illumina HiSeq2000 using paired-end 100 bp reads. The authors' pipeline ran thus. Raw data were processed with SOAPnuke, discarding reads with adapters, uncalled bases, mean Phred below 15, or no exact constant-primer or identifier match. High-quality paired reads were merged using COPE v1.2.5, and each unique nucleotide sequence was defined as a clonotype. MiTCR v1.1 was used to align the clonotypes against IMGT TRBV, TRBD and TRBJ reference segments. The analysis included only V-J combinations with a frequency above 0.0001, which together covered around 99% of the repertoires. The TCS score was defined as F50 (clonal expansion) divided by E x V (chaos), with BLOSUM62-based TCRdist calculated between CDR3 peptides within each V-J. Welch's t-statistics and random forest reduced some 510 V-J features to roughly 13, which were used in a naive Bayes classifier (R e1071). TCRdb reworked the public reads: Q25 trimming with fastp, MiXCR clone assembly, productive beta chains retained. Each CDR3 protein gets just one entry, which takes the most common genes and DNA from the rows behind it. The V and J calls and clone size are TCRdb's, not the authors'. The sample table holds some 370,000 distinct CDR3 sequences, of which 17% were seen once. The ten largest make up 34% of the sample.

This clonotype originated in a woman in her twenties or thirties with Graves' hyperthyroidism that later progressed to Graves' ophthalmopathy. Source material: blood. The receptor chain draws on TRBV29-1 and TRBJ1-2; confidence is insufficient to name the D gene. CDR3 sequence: CSVEPSGSGYTF. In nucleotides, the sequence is TGCAGCGTTGAACCATCGGGGAGTGGCTACACCTTC.